Following are 28 T cell receptor beta chains from one sample sequenced in a study of Tregs in tolerant kidney transplant recipients. Data came from immunoSEQ multiplex PCR; TCRdb stores just in-frame clones and leaves some out. The sample yields some 240,000 clones, roughly 84% seen once. What was sequenced was CD4+ T cells from blood. These receptors all stem from a human donor in good health.

The chain uses TRBV27 and TRBJ2-2; D possibly corresponds to TRBD1 (5 bases). V was pared by 7 bases and J by 2 bases, with 11 bases between. The CDR3 runs to 14 residues. Germline V lookup: CDR1 MNHEY, CDR2 SMNVEV (reference sequence). The CDR3 region is CASKDSLNTGELFF. In DNA form, the CDR3 reads TGTGCCAGCAAAGACAGTCTTAACACCGGGGAGCTGTTTTTT.

The chain couples TRBV6-1 to TRBJ1-2, with D perhaps TRBD1 (5 bases). This CDR3 is built from 12 residues. Germline values: CDR1 MNHNS, CDR2 SASEGT. V lost 10 bases, J lost 2 bases, and 11 bases lay in between. CDR3 sequence (DNA): TGTGCCACCTCCCCAGGGAACTATGGCTACACCTTC. Translating it yields CATSPGNYGYTF.

The V gene is TRBV6-6, the J gene TRBJ2-4; D unclear. Germline V lookup: CDR1 MNHNY, CDR2 SVGAGI (reference sequence). CDR3 length: 13 residues. V was clipped by 10 bases and J by 3 bases, with 13 bases between them. The CDR3 reads CATADGNKNIQYF. Written as DNA, the CDR3 is TGTGCCACCGCGGACGGAAACAAAAACATTCAGTACTTC.

This clone was seen a handful of times. The CDR3 bases are TGTGCCAGCAGCTCGACAGACAATCAGCCCCAGCATTTT. This sequence encodes CASSSTDNQPQHF. The V gene is TRBV7-3, the J gene TRBJ1-5; tentatively, D is TRBD1 (5 bases). The V end was cut by 4 bases, the J end by 3 bases, with 7 bases between. Germline V gives CDR1 SGHTA, CDR2 FQGTGA. The CDR3 consists of 13 residues.

This clone was counted a single time. V gene TRBV2 combines with J gene TRBJ2-7; D is possibly TRBD1 (5 bases). This CDR3 has 15 residues. Trimming cost V 6 bases and J 2 bases, with 17 bases left between them. Germline values: CDR1 SNHLY, CDR2 FYNNEI. The CDR3 reads CASRDLRQGPYEQYF. The CDR3 DNA sequence: TGTGCCAGCAGGGACCTGAGGCAGGGTCCCTACGAGCAGTACTTC.

About this clone: This CDR3 is also generated by other DNA sequences in the sample. The V gene is TRBV6-1, the J gene TRBJ2-5, with D tentatively TRBD2 (6 bases). Trimming shortened V by 5 bases and J by 2 bases, and 12 bases separated the two germline ends. The CDR3 runs 14 residues. Germline V gene lookup returns CDR1 MNHNS and CDR2 SASEGT. The CDR3 protein is CASSKGLSQETQYF. The CDR3 DNA reads TGTGCCAGCAGTAAGGGACTCTCTCAAGAGACCCAGTACTTC.

The J gene is TRBJ1-5, the V gene TRBV18; D perhaps matches TRBD1 (5 bases). Germline CDR1 KGHSH, CDR2 LQKENI. The ends were cut back, 2 bases at V and 8 bases at J, with 7 bases in the middle. This CDR3 is 12 amino acids long. This CDR3 is CASSPGGKPQHF. CDR3 in DNA: TGTGCCAGCTCACCAGGGGGAAAGCCCCAGCATTTT.

The chain couples TRBV30 to TRBJ1-6; TRBD1 aligns across 7 bases. The trim removed 3 bases at V and 8 bases at J, leaving 7 bases unmatched. This CDR3 contains 14 residues. CDR1 is GTSNPN and CDR2 is SVGIG in the germline V gene (reference sequence). The CDR3 loop reads CAWSPGQGDSPLHF. CDR3 DNA sequence: TGTGCCTGGAGCCCAGGGCAGGGGGATTCACCCCTCCACTTT.

In its sample, this clone was seen a few times. The chain combines TRBV27 with TRBJ1-3, with a tentative D call TRBD1 (6 bases). The V gene lost 6 bases and the J gene lost 2 bases, with 11 bases spanning the gap. The CDR3 is made up of 14 amino acids. The germline V gene has CDR1 MNHEY and CDR2 SMNVEV (reference sequence). The DNA of the CDR3 is TGTGCCAGCAGAGAAGGGGGGGCTGGAAACACCATATATTTT. Its translation is CASREGGAGNTIYF.

The CDR3 DNA follows: TGTGCCAGCAGCCCGGACAGGGTGGCCTACGAGCAGTACTTC. This codes for CASSPDRVAYEQYF. The rearrangement joins TRBV11-2 to TRBJ2-7, with TRBD1 matching 8 bases. Germline V CDR1 and CDR2: SGHAT, FQNNGV. The junction had 5 bases not matched to a gene; V was cut back by 5 bases and J by 2 bases. This CDR3 is built from 14 residues.

The gene calls are TRBV5-1 and TRBJ2-1, with a possible D match to TRBD1 (5 bases). Germline-derived CDR1 and CDR2 are SGHRS and YFSETQ. The CDR3 contains 15 residues. Trimming cost V 0 bases and J 2 bases, with 9 bases left between them. CDR3 amino acids: CASSLGQSAYNEQFF. The DNA for the CDR3 is TGCGCCAGCAGCTTGGGACAGTCGGCCTACAATGAGCAGTTCTTC.

V and J are TRBV19 and TRBJ2-7, with 8 bases aligning to TRBD1. Looked up from germline, CDR1 is LNHDA and CDR2 is SQIVND (reference sequence). The CDR3 runs to 18 residues. V trimming: 6 bases; J trimming: 0 bases; junction bases outside the gene matches: 16. The CDR3 nucleotides are TGTGCCAGTAGCACCTTAGCTTATACGACAGGGGCCTCCTACGAGCAGTACTTC. Translating gives CASSTLAYTTGASYEQYF.

This clone was recorded only once. This chain uses TRBV7-9 with TRBJ1-2, with D unclear. Germline V lookup: CDR1 SEHNR, CDR2 FQNEAQ (reference sequence). V lost 5 bases and J 4 bases, leaving 8 bases between the germline ends. CDR3 length: 12 residues. The CDR3 loop reads CASSQGAYGYTF. For the CDR3, the DNA is TGTGCCAGCAGCCAAGGAGCCTATGGCTACACCTTC.

The V and J genes are TRBV11-3 and TRBJ2-3, with 10 bases that match TRBD2. The CDR3 is made up of 15 amino acids. The junction had 0 bases not matched to a gene; V was cut back by 2 bases and J by 1 base. CDR1 and CDR2 (germline): SGHNT, YENEEA. Here the CDR3 reads CASSLLAGGTDTQYF. CDR3 sequence (DNA): TGTGCCAGCAGCTTACTAGCGGGAGGCACAGATACGCAGTATTTT.

This sequence joins TRBV29-1 and TRBJ1-2, with D perhaps TRBD1 (6 bases). This CDR3 contains 14 residues. V shed 8 bases and J shed 1 base, with 17 bases lying between them. CDR1 and CDR2 from the germline V gene are SQVTM and ANQGSEA. The CDR3 DNA reads TGCAGCACCCCCGGGGGGCAGGGTAACTATGGCTACACCTTC. Its translation: CSTPGGQGNYGYTF.

In this sample, this clone turned up a few times. This chain uses TRBV18 with TRBJ2-7; D not resolved. The CDR3 covers 13 residues. Germline V CDR1 and CDR2: KGHSH, LQKENI. Trimming removed 1 base at V and 3 bases at J, with 7 bases between. The CDR3 is CASSPLDDYEQYF. DNA for the CDR3: TGTGCCAGCTCACCACTTGACGACTACGAGCAGTACTTC.

J is TRBJ2-7 and V is TRBV5-1, with 7 bases matching TRBD1. CDR1 is SGHRS and CDR2 is YFSETQ in the germline V gene. The ends lost 5 bases at V and 3 bases at J; junction bases unmatched: 5. The length of the CDR3 is 13 residues. CDR3 loop: CASSRDRHYEQYF. For the CDR3, the DNA is TGCGCCAGCAGTAGGGACAGACACTACGAGCAGTACTTC.

This clone has more than one count but fewer than ten. The chain couples TRBV7-2 to TRBJ1-1; D gene unclear. CDR3 length: 16 amino acids. The germline V and J ends were trimmed by 4 bases and 4 bases, with 19 bases remaining between them. Germline V gives CDR1 SGHTA, CDR2 FQGNSA. The CDR3 nucleotides are TGTGCCAGCAGCTCCACCGGGAGCTTCGTGGGCACTGAAGCTTTCTTT. This encodes CASSSTGSFVGTEAFF.

The chain links TRBV2 to TRBJ2-4; TRBD1 agrees at 10 bases. CDR3 length: 19 residues. Germline CDR1 and CDR2: SNHLY and FYNNEI. Trimming removed 4 bases from V and 3 bases from J; junction bases left unmatched: 15. CDR3 loop: CASSVRDRQGAGDKNIQYF. The CDR3 nucleotides read TGTGCCAGCAGTGTGAGGGATCGACAGGGGGCGGGTGACAAAAACATTCAGTACTTC. The full variable domain, in which reference TRBV2 and TRBJ2-4 provide the parts outside the CDR3, is EPEVTQTPSHQVTQMGQEVILRCVPISNHLYFYWYRQILGQKVEFLVSFYNNEISEKSEIFDDQFSVERPDGSNFTLKIRSTKLEDSAMYFCASSVRDRQGAGDKNIQYFGAGTRLSVL.

The chain is built from TRBV5-4 and TRBJ1-1; no definite D call. The V gene lost 6 bases and the J gene lost 8 bases, with 14 bases spanning the gap. Germline CDR1 reads SGHNT; CDR2 reads YYREEE (reference sequence). CDR3 length: 12 amino acids. CDR3 loop: CASNLDGSEAFF. CDR3 coding DNA: TGTGCCAGCAACCTAGACGGATCCGAAGCTTTCTTT.

The rearrangement joins TRBV7-8 to TRBJ2-2; 8 bases are a match to TRBD1. V was pared by 7 bases and J by 7 bases, with 5 bases of the junction left unmatched. The V gene's germline CDR1 is SGHVS and CDR2 FQNEAQ. The CDR3 has 13 residues. The CDR3 protein is CASKDRAIGELFF. CDR3 coding DNA: TGTGCCAGCAAGGACAGGGCGATCGGGGAGCTGTTTTTT. Full variable domain (missing parts from reference TRBV7-8 and TRBJ2-2): GAGVSQSPRYKVAKRGQDVALRCDPISGHVSLFWYQQALGQGPEFLTYFQNEAQLDKSGLPSDRFFAERPEGSVSTLKIQRTQQEDSAVYLCASKDRAIGELFFGEGSRLTVL.

A note on this clone: Other nucleotide sequences from this sample produce the same CDR3. The V and J genes are TRBV2 and TRBJ2-1; D gene ambiguous. Germline V lookup: CDR1 SNHLY, CDR2 FYNNEI. Trimming removed 5 bases from V and 4 bases from J, with 3 bases in between. The CDR3 totals 11 residues. CDR3 sequence reads: CASSPYNEQFF. In DNA, the CDR3 is TGTGCCAGCAGTCCTTACAATGAGCAGTTCTTC.

This clone was detected a few times. This chain joins TRBV2 and TRBJ1-2; TRBD1 agrees at 7 bases. The length of the CDR3 is 14 residues. The germline V gene encodes CDR1 SNHLY and CDR2 FYNNEI. Germline trimming cut 4 bases from V and 7 bases from J; bases unmatched to any gene: 9. For the CDR3, the DNA is TGTGCCAGCAGTGGACAGGGAGGCAGAGGTGGCTACACCTTC. Its translation: CASSGQGGRGGYTF.

This clone was recorded a few times. V and J are TRBV5-1 and TRBJ2-5, with 7 positions matching TRBD1. CDR1 and CDR2 (germline): SGHRS, YFSETQ. The CDR3 runs 16 residues. The J segment lost 0 bases and the V segment lost 8 bases, leaving 13 bases of the junction unmatched. Here the CDR3 DNA reads TGCGCCAGTAAATCTAGACAGGGACCTCACCAAGAGACCCAGTACTTC. Residues: CASKSRQGPHQETQYF. The variable domain in full, completed from reference TRBV5-1 and TRBJ2-5, reads KAGVTQTPRYLIKTRGQQVTLSCSPISGHRSVSWYQQTPGQGLQFLFEYFSETQRNKGNFPGRFSGRQFSNSRSEMNVSTLELGDSALYLCASKSRQGPHQETQYFGPGTRLLVL.

The rearrangement uses TRBV7-9 and TRBJ1-2, with 10 nucleotides matching TRBD1. Germline CDR1 is SEHNR and CDR2 is FQNEAQ (reference sequence). The CDR3 loop spans 16 amino acids. V lost 0 bases, J lost 6 bases, and 7 bases stayed unmatched. This chain's CDR3 is CASSLAKSGQGDGYTF. The CDR3, as DNA: TGTGCCAGCAGCTTAGCGAAATCCGGACAGGGGGATGGCTACACCTTC.

The J gene is TRBJ2-1, the V gene TRBV14, with D uncertain. V was shortened by 0 bases and J by 8 bases, with 17 bases between the two germline ends. The CDR3 consists of 16 residues. CDR1 and CDR2 from the germline V gene are SGHDN and FVKESK. The CDR3 sequence is CASSQDIYQAYDEQFF. CDR3 DNA: TGTGCCAGCAGCCAAGACATCTATCAAGCTTACGATGAGCAGTTCTTC.

The rearrangement links TRBV4-2 to TRBJ2-2; D ambiguous. V was pared by 0 bases and J by 0 bases, with 11 bases between. The CDR3 extends over 17 amino acids. Germline V gene sequence: CDR1 LGHNA, CDR2 YNFKEQ. The CDR3 sequence: CASSQESGLANTGELFF. In DNA form, the CDR3 reads TGTGCCAGCAGCCAAGAATCGGGTCTCGCGAACACCGGGGAGCTGTTTTTT.

The V and J genes are TRBV5-1 and TRBJ2-5; TRBD1 matches at 8 bases. The CDR3 is 14 amino acids. V was clipped by 4 bases and J by 5 bases; unmatched bases: 7. Germline CDR1 reads SGHRS; CDR2 reads YFSETQ. CDR3 amino acids: CASSMDRVGETQYF. The DNA of the CDR3 is TGCGCCAGCAGCATGGACAGGGTCGGGGAGACCCAGTACTTC.